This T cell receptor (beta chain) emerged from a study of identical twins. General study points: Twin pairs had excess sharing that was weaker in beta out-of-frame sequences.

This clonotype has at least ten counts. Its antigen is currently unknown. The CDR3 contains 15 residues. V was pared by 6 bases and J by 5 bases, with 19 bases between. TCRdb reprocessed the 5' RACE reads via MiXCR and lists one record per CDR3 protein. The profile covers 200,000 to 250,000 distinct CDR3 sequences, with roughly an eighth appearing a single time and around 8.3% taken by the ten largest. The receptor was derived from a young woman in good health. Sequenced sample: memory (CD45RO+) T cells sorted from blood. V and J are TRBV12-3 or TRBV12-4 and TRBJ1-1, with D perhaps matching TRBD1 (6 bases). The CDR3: CASSHRVRGGTEAFF. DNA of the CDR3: TGTGCCAGCAGCCACAGAGTAAGGGGGGGTACTGAAGCTTTCTTT.